These 10 T cell receptor beta chains were all obtained from the same sample, sequenced in a study of regulatory T cells in long-lasting Graves disease. CDR3 regions were amplified by Arm-PCR using iRepertoire HTBI primers to build TCR beta libraries. TCRdb used MiXCR to reprocess the multiplex PCR reads, holding one entry per CDR3 protein. The profile shows under 250,000 distinct CDR3 sequences, 20% to 25% of them singletons. Time point described: newly diagnosed GD, antithyroid drugs for less than 3 months. RNA isolated from PBMCs was used to make the TCR library. This specimen was peripheral blood mononuclear cells (PBMCs), taken at new diagnosis, from a patient treated with antithyroid drugs. The origin of the receptors is a female donor with Graves disease.

The chain links TRBV28 to TRBJ2-2, with 10 bases fitting TRBD2. V shed 5 bases, J shed 1 base, and the junction held 13 bases outside the gene matches. Germline V gene lookup returns CDR1 MDHEN and CDR2 SYDVKM. There are 19 residues in the CDR3. This CDR3 reads CASSPIRLAGAQNTGELFF. CDR3 bases: TGTGCCAGCAGTCCGATAAGGCTAGCGGGGGCCCAGAACACCGGGGAGCTGTTTTTT.

The chain uses TRBV6-5 and TRBJ1-1, with TRBD1 matching over 9 bases. Unmatched junction bases numbered 5, after V lost 0 bases and J lost 3 bases. The CDR3 runs to 16 residues. Germline CDR1 is MNHEY and CDR2 is SVGAGI. This CDR3 is CASSYSAGQGYTEAFF. Here the CDR3 DNA reads TGTGCCAGCAGTTACTCGGCGGGACAGGGTTACACTGAAGCTTTCTTT.

This clonotype was picked up many times. The V gene is TRBV6-2 or TRBV6-3, the J gene TRBJ2-1, with TRBD2 matching 7 bases. The CDR3 has 17 residues. V trimming: 0 bases; J trimming: 5 bases; junction bases outside the gene matches: 10. Germline-derived CDR1 and CDR2 are MNHEY and SVGEGT. CDR3 DNA: TGTGCCAGCAGTTACTCGGTGGCGGCGGGAGCTGACAATGAGCAGTTCTTC. This codes for CASSYSVAAGADNEQFF.

This chain uses TRBV19 with TRBJ2-1; 9 bases line up with TRBD2. The ends lost 7 bases at V and 7 bases at J; junction bases unmatched: 17. Germline V lookup: CDR1 LNHDA, CDR2 SQIVND (reference sequence). The CDR3 extends over 17 amino acids. In DNA form, the CDR3 reads TGTGCCAGTACCCAAGATAGCGGGAGCCCCGGCGGTAATGAGCAGTTCTTC. It codes for CASTQDSGSPGGNEQFF.

This clonotype was seen only a few times. Given a much more abundant clone one base away, this may be a read error. The rearrangement links TRBV11-3 to TRBJ2-1, with D possibly TRBD2 on 6 matching bases. The end of the DNA aligns better with TRBJ2-5, so the J call may be wrong. The V gene's germline CDR1 is SGHNT and CDR2 YENEEA. This CDR3 spans 13 amino acids. CDR3 in amino acids: CASNLGGEKTQYF. CDR3 DNA sequence: TGTGCCAGCAACTTAGGCGGGGAAAAGACCCAGTACTTC.

This clonotype was observed at least ten times. The chain has TRBV6-2 or TRBV6-3 and TRBJ2-7, with 9 nucleotides matching TRBD1. This CDR3 has 19 amino acids. J gave up 3 bases and V 0 bases, and 15 bases lay outside the gene matches. CDR1 is MNHEY, CDR2 SVGEGT, per germline. CDR3 coding DNA: TGTGCCAGCAGTTACTCGAATTTTTTGGACAGGGGACGGTTCTACGAGCAGTACTTC. Its protein is CASSYSNFLDRGRFYEQYF.

The sample holds a few counts of this clonotype. A read error may be the cause here, since a much bigger clone is one base away. The chain carries TRBV6-1 and TRBJ2-2; D may be TRBD2 (5 bases). In germline, CDR1 is MNHNS, CDR2 SASEGT. This CDR3 spans 13 amino acids. CDR3 residues: CATRPEITGELLF. CDR3 nucleotide sequence: TGTGCCACCCGGCCGGAGATTACCGGGGAGCTGCTTTTT.

This clonotype was detected many times. CDR3 DNA sequence: TGTGCCAGCAGTGAAGGATTTGGAGGGGGCGTCGTGAATGAAAAACTGTTTTTT. Its translation is CASSEGFGGGVVNEKLFF. This chain links TRBV6-1 with TRBJ1-4; 7 positions agree with TRBD1. The CDR3 sequence is 18 residues long. The germline gives CDR1 MNHNS, CDR2 SASEGT. The junction had 13 bases not matched to a gene; V was cut back by 1 base and J by 5 bases.

This clonotype has a count of ten or more. V is TRBV7-9 and J is TRBJ1-5, with D tentatively TRBD1 (5 bases). Germline V lookup: CDR1 SEHNR, CDR2 FQNEAQ (reference sequence). Trimming removed 3 bases from V and 5 bases from J, with 8 bases in between. The CDR3 totals 13 residues. The CDR3 sequence is CASSLIGDQPQHF. CDR3 bases: TGTGCCAGCAGCTTGATAGGGGATCAGCCCCAGCATTTT.

At least ten counts were recorded for this clonotype. The chain joins TRBV5-1 to TRBJ2-7; D uncertain. The V and J ends lost 0 bases and 4 bases respectively, with 11 bases between them. Germline lookup yields CDR1 SGHRS and CDR2 YFSETQ. The CDR3 runs 14 residues. CDR3 in amino acids: CASSLDTPVYEQYF. CDR3 bases: TGCGCCAGCAGCTTGGACACGCCGGTTTACGAGCAGTACTTC.